The clone carrying this T cell receptor (beta chain) was observed a few times. The antigen remains undetermined. The sample is drawn from a study of shared clonotypes between healthy human individuals. Study-level findings and limits: It was the non-shared clonotypes that had lower generation probabilities than clonotypes shared by all four donors. The represented genetic and exposure-history diversity was limited by the small number of donors.

The data were produced by immunoSEQ multiplex PCR, yet TCRdb's version contains in-frame clones alone and is incomplete. The sample holds just over 2,000,000 clones, about 95% seen once. Naivety among CD8 cells was defined by CD45RO negativity and positive CCR7 selection, thereby excluding terminally differentiated effector memory CD45RA+ cells. The sequencing input was naive CD8+ T cells sorted from blood. The receptor's source is a man younger than 35 in good health.

CDR3 loop: CASSYRLAGDTGELFF. The CDR3 region has the DNA TGTGCCAGCAGCTATCGACTAGCGGGAGACACCGGGGAGCTGTTTTTT. V is TRBV7-9 and J is TRBJ2-2, with 12 positions matching TRBD2. CDR1 is SEHNR, CDR2 FQNEAQ, per germline (reference sequence). The CDR3 has 16 amino acids. Trimming took 4 bases from V and 3 from J; bases not matched to a gene: 3.